These 26 T cell receptor beta chains were all obtained from the same sample, sequenced in a study of cytomegalovirus exposure and HLA in healthy donors. With 60 Vbeta and 13 Jbeta primers, the PCR was carried out. Libraries were prepared by immunoSEQ multiplex PCR; TCRdb keeps only in-frame clonotypes and omits some of them. The repertoire consists of roughly 110,000 clones, with 79% occurring once and the leading ten covering 2.5% to 3%. The source material was PBMCs. The receptors come from a young woman in good health and CMV-seropositive.

This clone has just one count. The chain recombines TRBV5-1 with TRBJ1-3, with TRBD1 matching 9 bases. The V and J ends lost 0 bases and 0 bases, in that order; junction bases with no gene match: 4. The CDR3 is 17 residues long. The germline CDR1 and CDR2 sequences are SGHRS and YFSETQ. The CDR3 protein is CASSLGGQGRSGNTIYF. The DNA of the CDR3 is TGCGCCAGCAGCTTGGGAGGACAGGGGCGCTCTGGAAACACCATATATTTT.

The chain carries TRBV27 and TRBJ2-1; perhaps TRBD1 as D (6 bases). This CDR3 spans 12 amino acids. Trimming removed 5 bases from V and 7 bases from J, with 9 bases in between. From germline, CDR1 is MNHEY and CDR2 SMNVEV (reference sequence). Here the CDR3 DNA reads TGTGCCAGCAGTGTCAGGGGAAATGAGCAGTTCTTC. Encoded protein: CASSVRGNEQFF.

The V call is TRBV28, the J call TRBJ1-1; TRBD1 matches 8 bases. Germline CDR1 MDHEN, CDR2 SYDVKM. The length of the CDR3 is 13 residues. Germline trimming cut 5 bases from V and 5 bases from J; bases unmatched to any gene: 4. The CDR3 coding sequence is TGTGCCAGCAGTCCAGGGGGCTGGACTGAAGCTTTCTTT. The encoded protein is CASSPGGWTEAFF.

The CDR3 region is CASSGPGGLDEQYF. CDR3 sequence (DNA): TGTGCCAGCAGCGGACCAGGGGGTTTGGACGAGCAGTACTTC. V usage is TRBV9 and J usage is TRBJ2-7, with 7 bases lining up with TRBD1. Germline V CDR1 and CDR2: SGDLS, YYNGEE. This CDR3 region has 14 residues. V lost 3 bases and J lost 5; bases outside the gene matches: 8. Together with reference TRBV9 and TRBJ2-7, the CDR3 gives the full variable domain: DSGVTQTPKHLITATGQRVTLRCSPRSGDLSVYWYQQSLDQGLQFLIQYYNGEERAKGNILERFSAQQFPDLHSELNLSSLELGDSALYFCASSGPGGLDEQYFGPGTRLTVT.

This chain uses TRBV4-1 with TRBJ2-1, with 9 bases matching TRBD2. CDR1 and CDR2 (germline): MGHRA, YSYEKL. This CDR3 is 16 amino acids long. The trim removed 2 bases at V and 1 base at J, leaving 3 bases unmatched. CDR3 amino acids: CASSQPGLASYNEQFF. The CDR3, as DNA: TGCGCCAGCAGCCAACCGGGACTAGCTTCCTACAATGAGCAGTTCTTC.

This chain uses TRBV7-3 with TRBJ2-7; no clear D. This CDR3 has 12 residues. Trimming removed 2 bases at V and 11 bases at J, with 13 bases between. Germline values: CDR1 SGHTA, CDR2 FQGTGA. Here the CDR3 reads CASSLLQSKKYF. CDR3 coding DNA: TGTGCCAGCAGCTTATTACAGTCCAAGAAGTACTTC.

V gene TRBV19 combines with J gene TRBJ2-5; 9 nucleotides align to TRBD1. Unmatched junction bases numbered 5, after V lost 4 bases and J lost 2 bases. The germline V gene encodes CDR1 LNHDA and CDR2 SQIVND (reference sequence). CDR3 length equals 15 residues. CDR3 in DNA: TGTGCCAGTAGTACAGGGACAGGGCCTCAAGAGACCCAGTACTTC. Amino acid sequence: CASSTGTGPQETQYF.

The chain joins TRBV6-1 to TRBJ1-2, with a tentative D call TRBD1 (6 bases). V gave up 4 bases and J gave up 11 bases, with 17 bases separating them. Germline CDR1 MNHNS, CDR2 SASEGT. The CDR3 totals 13 residues. CDR3 bases: TGTGCCAGCAGTGGGGGGCAGATCTTGGGTTACACCTTC. It is translated as CASSGGQILGYTF.

The sample holds one count of this clone. The rearrangement uses TRBV7-9 and TRBJ1-1; no clear D. V lost 5 bases and J lost 0, with 22 bases in between. Germline CDR1 reads SEHNR; CDR2 reads FQNEAQ (reference sequence). This CDR3 contains 18 residues. CDR3 region: CASSPPKGGRNMNTEAFF. The DNA of the CDR3 is TGTGCCAGCAGCCCTCCCAAGGGCGGGAGAAACATGAACACTGAAGCTTTCTTT.

The chain employs TRBV14 and TRBJ2-1; 7 positions match TRBD2. This CDR3 is 15 amino acids long. The germline gives CDR1 SGHDN, CDR2 FVKESK. V trimming: 4 bases; J trimming: 7 bases; junction bases outside the gene matches: 10. This CDR3 reads CASSRLRERVNEQFF. CDR3 coding DNA: TGTGCCAGCAGCCGCTTGCGGGAGCGCGTTAATGAGCAGTTCTTC.

This chain joins TRBV29-1 and TRBJ2-2; TRBD2 matches 8 bases. Germline V gives CDR1 SQVTM, CDR2 ANQGSEA. J gave up 6 bases and V 7 bases, and 10 bases lay outside the gene matches. There are 14 residues in the CDR3. The CDR3 region is CSARAGGVAGELFF. Here the CDR3 DNA reads TGCAGCGCCAGGGCGGGAGGAGTGGCCGGGGAGCTGTTTTTT.

The chain couples TRBV27 to TRBJ2-1; 8 bases map to TRBD1. Germline V gene lookup returns CDR1 MNHEY and CDR2 SMNVEV (reference sequence). The trim removed 1 base at V and 5 bases at J, leaving 4 bases unmatched. This CDR3 spans 15 amino acids. CDR3 residues: CASSLWQGADNEQFF. CDR3 bases: TGTGCCAGCAGTTTATGGCAGGGGGCGGACAATGAGCAGTTCTTC.

The CDR3 DNA reads as TGTGCCAGCAGTTGGGGGGGCACTGAAGCTTTCTTT. Its protein is CASSWGGTEAFF. The chain combines TRBV6-5 with TRBJ1-1, with D possibly matching TRBD1 (5 bases). CDR1 is MNHEY and CDR2 is SVGAGI in the germline V gene. This CDR3 comprises 12 residues. Trimming removed 4 bases at V and 4 bases at J, with 7 bases between.

This clone is a singleton in its sample. The J gene is TRBJ1-2, the V gene TRBV4-1; TRBD1 matches 7 bases. The germline CDR1 and CDR2 sequences are MGHRA and YSYEKL. Germline trimming cut 3 bases from V and 5 bases from J; bases unmatched to any gene: 9. CDR3 length: 15 amino acids. In nucleotides, the CDR3 is TGCGCCAGCAGCCAGATACAGGGGATGGGATATGGCTACACCTTC. It codes for CASSQIQGMGYGYTF.

The V gene is TRBV6-5, the J gene TRBJ2-7; 8 nucleotides align to TRBD1. The length of the CDR3 is 16 residues. Trimming cost V 2 bases and J 0 bases; bases outside gene matches: 6. CDR1 is MNHEY and CDR2 is SVGAGI in the germline V gene. In DNA form, the CDR3 reads TGTGCCAGCAGTTACCAGGGACAGGCGAGCTCCTACGAGCAGTACTTC. It yields the protein CASSYQGQASSYEQYF.

V gene TRBV11-2 combines with J gene TRBJ2-4, with D perhaps matching TRBD1 (5 bases). Germline CDR1 and CDR2: SGHAT and FQNNGV. Trimming shortened V by 0 bases and J by 6 bases, and 12 bases separated the two germline ends. The CDR3 is 15 amino acids. CDR3 nucleotide sequence: TGTGCCAGCAGCTTAGATCGGGTCCAGGGAAACATTCAGTACTTC. Amino acid sequence: CASSLDRVQGNIQYF.

The chain carries TRBV30 and TRBJ2-1, with 8 positions matching TRBD2. Germline CDR1 and CDR2: GTSNPN and SVGIG (reference sequence). This CDR3 is 15 amino acids long. Trimming at V came to 4 bases and at J to 6 bases, leaving 11 bases not matched to a gene. The CDR3 spells CAWTIAGYEFNEQFF. CDR3 DNA sequence: TGTGCCTGGACTATAGCGGGATATGAATTCAATGAGCAGTTCTTC.

This sequence joins TRBV5-1 and TRBJ1-5; 7 positions agree with TRBD1. Germline CDR1 is SGHRS and CDR2 is YFSETQ. V lost 3 bases and J lost 3; bases outside the gene matches: 3. The length of the CDR3 is 14 residues. CDR3 nucleotide sequence: TGCGCCAGCAGCTCGACAGGGCCCAATCAGCCCCAGCATTTT. This encodes CASSSTGPNQPQHF.

The V and J genes are TRBV9 and TRBJ1-4, with D tentatively TRBD1 (5 bases). The CDR3 loop spans 17 amino acids. Germline V lookup: CDR1 SGDLS, CDR2 YYNGEE. Trimming removed 4 bases at V and 0 bases at J, with 16 bases between. CDR3 loop: CASSPLGRETTNEKLFF. The CDR3 DNA reads TGTGCCAGCAGCCCCCTGGGACGGGAGACAACTAATGAAAAACTGTTTTTT.

As to this clone: Additional DNA sequences in this sample encode the identical CDR3. The genes are TRBV14 and TRBJ2-1, with 7 bases matching TRBD1. The V and J ends lost 8 bases and 10 bases, in that order; junction bases with no gene match: 8. Germline V gene data show CDR1 as SGHDN and CDR2 as FVKESK. The CDR3 has 12 amino acids. In DNA, the CDR3 is TGTGCCAGCTCTCAGGGCAGGGGGGAGCAGTTCTTC. Its translation: CASSQGRGEQFF.

A few counts support this clone. The J gene is TRBJ1-2, the V gene TRBV6-1, with D perhaps TRBD1 (5 bases). The V end was cut by 1 base, the J end by 6 bases, with 18 bases between. The CDR3 runs 16 residues. Germline lookup yields CDR1 MNHNS and CDR2 SASEGT. CDR3 in amino acids: CASSEDLGLRGNGYTF. CDR3 in DNA: TGTGCCAGCAGTGAAGACCTGGGACTGAGAGGTAATGGCTACACCTTC.

Concerning this clone: An end of the junction does not agree with germline; a read error may underlie this. This chain joins TRBV11-2 and TRBJ1-1, with no clear D. Looked up from germline, CDR1 is SGHAT and CDR2 is FQNNGV. This CDR3 is 12 amino acids long. CDR3 amino acids: CASSLDGREAFF. DNA of the CDR3: TGTGCCAGCAGCCTAGATGGCAGGGAAGCTTTCTTT.

V usage is TRBV6-1 and J usage is TRBJ1-1; D uncertain. V was clipped by 4 bases and J by 5 bases, with 11 bases between them. The CDR3 runs 13 residues. Germline-derived CDR1 and CDR2 are MNHNS and SASEGT. The chain's CDR3 is CASSAQVVTEAFF. In DNA, the CDR3 is TGTGCCAGCAGTGCCCAGGTGGTGACTGAAGCTTTCTTT.

The chain combines TRBV10-3 with TRBJ1-3; D ambiguous. Trimming removed 4 bases at V and 1 base at J, with 8 bases between. Looked up from germline, CDR1 is ENHRY and CDR2 is SYGVKD. The CDR3 has 14 amino acids. The CDR3, as DNA: TGTGCCATCAGTGGGGCCCCATCTGGAAACACCATATATTTT. Its protein is CAISGAPSGNTIYF.

The chain employs TRBV7-2 and TRBJ2-5, with 7 bases fitting TRBD2. Germline-derived CDR1 and CDR2 are SGHTA and FQGNSA. The V and J ends lost 1 base and 1 base, in that order; junction bases with no gene match: 6. The CDR3 is made up of 16 amino acids. The CDR3 region has the DNA TGTGCCAGCAGCTTAGATGAGGCTAGCGGCCAAGAGACCCAGTACTTC. This encodes CASSLDEASGQETQYF.

The CDR3 DNA sequence: TGCGCCAGCAGCCAAGACCCAACAAATCAAGAGACCCAGTACTTC. This translates into CASSQDPTNQETQYF. V and J are TRBV4-1 and TRBJ2-5; D not resolved. V lost 0 bases and J 2 bases, leaving 10 bases between the germline ends. This CDR3 has 15 amino acids. Per germline, CDR1 MGHRA and CDR2 YSYEKL.